These 32 T cell receptor beta chains were all obtained from the same sample, sequenced in a study of blood T cell repertoires in COVID-19. The assay was immunoSEQ multiplex PCR, and TCRdb's table has in-frame clones only and misses some. The repertoire includes 100,000 or so clones, 87% of them detected once, and roughly 21% sits in the top ten. The sample was peripheral blood. The receptors shown here come from a human donor in a cohort sampled during active COVID-19.

The chain carries TRBV2 and TRBJ2-7; the D is unclear. V lost 7 bases and J 2 bases, leaving 9 bases between the germline ends. Germline assignment: CDR1 SNHLY and CDR2 FYNNEI. This CDR3 is built from 12 residues. CDR3 DNA sequence: TGTGCCAGCAAAGTAGAAGCCTACGAGCAGTACTTC. Encoded protein: CASKVEAYEQYF.

The rearrangement joins TRBV11-3 to TRBJ2-3, with D possibly TRBD1 on 6 matching bases. The ends were cut back, 5 bases at V and 2 bases at J, with 14 bases in the middle. CDR3 length equals 15 residues. Germline V lookup: CDR1 SGHNT, CDR2 YENEEA. The CDR3 here is CASSPRTAITDTQYF. CDR3 in DNA: TGTGCCAGCAGCCCCAGGACAGCTATCACAGATACGCAGTATTTT.

In this sample, this clone turned up once. This chain links TRBV6-4 with TRBJ2-7; tentatively, D is TRBD1 (6 bases). Looked up from germline, CDR1 is MRHNA and CDR2 is SNTAGT. V was shortened by 6 bases and J by 3 bases, with 18 bases between the two germline ends. The CDR3 has 15 residues. CDR3 loop: CASRAGDRRFYEQYF. CDR3 coding DNA: TGTGCCAGCAGAGCAGGGGATAGGCGGTTCTACGAGCAGTACTTC.

The V gene is TRBV15, the J gene TRBJ2-7, with D maybe TRBD2 (5 bases). Between the trimmed V and J ends, which lost 3 bases and 2 bases, there was a span of 8 bases. The CDR3 runs to 13 residues. Germline V gene lookup returns CDR1 LNHNV and CDR2 YYDKDF (reference sequence). This CDR3 reads CATSRDLPYEQYF. For the CDR3, the DNA is TGTGCCACCAGCAGGGACTTACCCTACGAGCAGTACTTC.

J is TRBJ1-1 and V is TRBV11-2, with a weak D call TRBD1 (6 bases). This CDR3 has 15 residues. Germline V CDR1 and CDR2: SGHAT, FQNNGV. The germline V and J ends were trimmed by 4 bases and 6 bases, with 18 bases remaining between them. In DNA, the CDR3 is TGTGCCAGCAGCTATTCCGGGGGGGGCCTTGCTGAAGCTTTCTTT. This translates into CASSYSGGGLAEAFF.

This chain links TRBV9 with TRBJ2-7, with D possibly TRBD2 on 7 matching bases. The CDR3 length is 16 residues. Trimming pared 0 bases from V and 0 bases from J, leaving 13 bases between. In germline, CDR1 is SGDLS, CDR2 YYNGEE. This CDR3 reads CASSVGGGDPSYEQYF. DNA for the CDR3: TGTGCCAGCAGCGTAGGAGGGGGGGATCCCTCCTACGAGCAGTACTTC.

The chain carries TRBV2 and TRBJ2-1, with D possibly TRBD2 on 6 matching bases. Trimming shortened V by 3 bases and J by 6 bases, and 9 bases separated the two germline ends. Germline V gene data show CDR1 as SNHLY and CDR2 as FYNNEI. The CDR3 runs to 13 residues. The CDR3 spells CASSDTSSNEQFF. The DNA of the CDR3 is TGTGCCAGCAGTGACACTAGCAGCAATGAGCAGTTCTTC.

The chain uses TRBV7-3 and TRBJ1-1; no firm D call. Trimming took off 2 bases at V and 5 bases at J, with 9 bases between the two ends. This CDR3 contains 13 residues. Per germline, CDR1 SGHTA and CDR2 FQGTGA. The CDR3 region is CASSLDLDTEAFF. CDR3 sequence (DNA): TGTGCCAGCAGCTTAGACTTGGATACTGAAGCTTTCTTT.

The chain carries TRBV6-5 and TRBJ2-3; D unclear. Between the trimmed V and J ends, which lost 5 bases and 2 bases, there was a span of 11 bases. Germline CDR1 and CDR2: MNHEY and SVGAGI. The CDR3 has 14 amino acids. CDR3: CASSLSTVTDTQYF. The CDR3 DNA follows: TGTGCCAGCAGTCTATCTACTGTCACAGATACGCAGTATTTT.

This clone showed up just once. The chain links TRBV5-1 to TRBJ1-3; D is uncertain. V was clipped by 0 bases and J by 0 bases, with 10 bases between them. This CDR3 has 16 residues. Germline V gene data show CDR1 as SGHRS and CDR2 as YFSETQ. The CDR3 sequence: CASSLGGDFSGNTIYF. CDR3 bases: TGCGCCAGCAGCTTGGGAGGAGATTTCTCTGGAAACACCATATATTTT.

This clone was recorded a few times. V usage is TRBV4-3 and J usage is TRBJ1-1; the D gene is possibly TRBD1 (5 bases). V was shortened by 1 base and J by 0 bases, with 9 bases between the two germline ends. The CDR3 has 15 residues. Germline CDR1 is LGHNA and CDR2 is YSLEER. DNA of the CDR3: TGCGCCAGCAGCCAAGGTTTACAGGTGAACACTGAAGCTTTCTTT. Translating it yields CASSQGLQVNTEAFF.

The V call is TRBV19, the J call TRBJ2-6, with D perhaps matching TRBD2 (5 bases). The CDR3 sequence is 14 residues long. Looked up from germline, CDR1 is LNHDA and CDR2 is SQIVND (reference sequence). The ends were cut back, 3 bases at V and 4 bases at J, with 7 bases in the middle. Here the CDR3 DNA reads TGTGCCAGTAGTATCCCGGGAGGGGCCAACGTCCTGACTTTC. Translating it yields CASSIPGGANVLTF.

The CDR3: CASSDGVSLFYRKLFF. Here the CDR3 DNA reads TGTGCCAGCAGTGACGGTGTTTCTCTTTTTTACAGAAAACTGTTTTTT. This rearrangement joins TRBV6-4 to TRBJ1-4; D remains ambiguous. The germline V gene has CDR1 MRHNA and CDR2 SNTAGT. This CDR3 region has 16 residues. V lost 2 bases and J 10 bases, leaving 20 bases between the germline ends.

This clone was recorded a few times. The chain couples TRBV7-9 to TRBJ2-3; 9 bases line up with TRBD2. Germline V CDR1 and CDR2: SEHNR, FQNEAQ (reference sequence). The CDR3 has 18 residues. J was trimmed by 1 base and V by 4 bases; bases with no gene match: 12. CDR3 protein: CASSSRVSRTSGTDTQYF. CDR3 DNA sequence: TGTGCCAGCAGCTCCCGCGTATCCCGGACTAGCGGCACAGATACGCAGTATTTT.

This clone was counted between two and nine times. This chain links TRBV6-5 with TRBJ1-2, with 8 bases that match TRBD1. This CDR3 is 14 amino acids long. Trimming removed 6 bases from V and 4 bases from J; junction bases left unmatched: 7. Germline CDR1 and CDR2: MNHEY and SVGAGI. The CDR3 spells CASSNPGQVYGYTF. CDR3 DNA: TGTGCCAGCAGCAATCCGGGACAGGTCTATGGCTACACCTTC.

This clone was recorded once. V is TRBV19 and J is TRBJ2-3, with D unclear. Germline V CDR1 and CDR2: LNHDA, SQIVND (reference sequence). The CDR3 contains 12 residues. V was shortened by 6 bases and J by 4 bases, with 8 bases between the two germline ends. The DNA for the CDR3 is TGTGCCAGTAGCGTGGCGGCAGATACGCAGTATTTT. As protein: CASSVAADTQYF.

This chain joins TRBV6-6 and TRBJ2-6; 10 bases agree with TRBD1. The length of the CDR3 is 17 residues. Looked up from germline, CDR1 is MNHNY and CDR2 is SVGAGI (reference sequence). V was pared by 5 bases and J by 1 base, with 5 bases of the junction left unmatched. CDR3: CASSRGQGLSGANVLTF. The CDR3 coding sequence is TGTGCCAGCAGTCGGGGACAGGGGCTTTCTGGGGCCAACGTCCTGACTTTC.

The chain recombines TRBV5-1 with TRBJ2-7, with 12 bases aligning to TRBD2. The CDR3 contains 16 residues. J lost 2 bases, V lost 2 bases, and 5 bases had no gene match. The germline V gene has CDR1 SGHRS and CDR2 YFSETQ. DNA for the CDR3: TGCGCCAGCAGCTTAGGACTAGCGGGGACTACCTACGAGCAGTACTTC. Translation gives CASSLGLAGTTYEQYF.

This clone has only one observation. The identical CDR3 is also encoded by other nucleotide sequences in the sample. J is TRBJ1-6 and V is TRBV7-9; 7 bases map to TRBD1. CDR3 length equals 14 residues. V was clipped by 4 bases and J by 7 bases; unmatched bases: 4. Germline loops: CDR1 SEHNR, CDR2 FQNEAQ (reference sequence). The CDR3 spells CASSSGQENSPLHF. CDR3 DNA: TGTGCCAGCAGCTCCGGACAGGAAAATTCACCCCTCCACTTT.

This clone was counted a few times. This chain joins TRBV24-1 and TRBJ1-2; tentatively, D is TRBD1 (5 bases). V lost 4 bases to trimming and J lost 2 bases, with 7 bases between them. From germline, CDR1 is KGHDR and CDR2 SFDVKD. The CDR3 spans 13 residues. Here the CDR3 DNA reads TGTGCCACCAGTGAAGCAGGGAACTATGGCTACACCTTC. Its translation: CATSEAGNYGYTF.

The V and J genes are TRBV28 and TRBJ2-3; 11 bases match TRBD2. The V and J ends lost 4 bases and 5 bases, in that order; junction bases with no gene match: 2. The CDR3 covers 14 residues. CDR1 is MDHEN, CDR2 SYDVKM, per germline. CDR3 protein: CASSSGTSGDTQYF. The CDR3 DNA is TGTGCCAGCAGTTCAGGGACTAGCGGAGATACGCAGTATTTT.

The chain joins TRBV4-2 to TRBJ2-7; tentative D call: TRBD2 (6 bases). CDR1 is LGHNA and CDR2 is YNFKEQ in the germline V gene. The CDR3 is 16 residues long. Trimming took 4 bases from V and 3 from J, leaving 19 bases between them. CDR3 nucleotides: TGTGCCAGCAGCCCCCTCGGGGAGCGGGCAATCTACGAGCAGTACTTC. Its translation: CASSPLGERAIYEQYF.

J is TRBJ2-2 and V is TRBV2; D might be TRBD1 (5 bases). Germline lookup yields CDR1 SNHLY and CDR2 FYNNEI. V was trimmed by 2 bases and J by 5 bases, leaving 15 bases between them. The length of the CDR3 is 16 residues. In nucleotides, the CDR3 is TGTGCCAGCAGTGAATCCAGGGTAGCCGGAACCGGGGAGCTGTTTTTT. It encodes CASSESRVAGTGELFF.

The rearrangement uses TRBV29-1 and TRBJ2-7; 10 bases map to TRBD2. Losses at the gene ends were 4 bases for V and 4 bases for J; bases not matched to a gene: 7. In germline, CDR1 is SQVTM, CDR2 ANQGSEA. This CDR3 spans 14 amino acids. CDR3 DNA sequence: TGCAGCGTTGGGCTAGCGGGAGTTCCATACGAGCAGTACTTC. Its translation: CSVGLAGVPYEQYF.

The chain combines TRBV7-2 with TRBJ1-6; D is perhaps TRBD1 (5 bases). Trimming left V 3 bases short and J 9 bases short, with 9 bases between. This CDR3 comprises 13 residues. CDR1 SGHTA and CDR2 FQGNSA come from the germline V gene. Written as DNA, the CDR3 is TGTGCCAGCAGCTTCATGGGGGGTTCACCCCTCCACTTT. Its protein is CASSFMGGSPLHF. Drawing the rest from reference TRBV7-2 and TRBJ1-6, the complete variable domain is GAGVSQSPSNKVTEKGKDVELRCDPISGHTALYWYRQSLGQGLEFLIYFQGNSAPDKSGLPSDRFSAERTGGSVSTLTIQRTQQEDSAVYLCASSFMGGSPLHFGNGTRLTVT.

The chain has TRBV7-2 and TRBJ2-3; 15 nucleotides align to TRBD2. With 1 base clipped from V and 4 bases from J, the junction kept 0 bases outside the gene matches. CDR3 size: 16 residues. Germline assignment: CDR1 SGHTA and CDR2 FQGNSA. In DNA, the CDR3 is TGTGCCAGCAGCTTAGGGACTAGCGGGAGGGCAGATACGCAGTATTTT. Its translation is CASSLGTSGRADTQYF.

This clone was seen just once. This chain uses TRBV5-5 with TRBJ2-2, with 9 bases lining up with TRBD1. V shed 3 bases and J 4 bases; nucleotides not matched to a gene: 4. CDR1 is SGHKS and CDR2 is YYEKEE in the germline V gene (reference sequence). The CDR3 runs 15 residues. The CDR3 sequence: CASSYRGPGTGELFF. In DNA, the CDR3 is TGTGCCAGCAGCTACAGGGGGCCGGGCACCGGGGAGCTGTTTTTT.

The chain is built from TRBV5-4 and TRBJ1-6, with TRBD1 identical over 12 bases. The CDR3 runs to 17 residues. V lost 4 bases and J lost 7; bases outside the gene matches: 9. Germline V gene data show CDR1 as SGHNT and CDR2 as YYREEE (reference sequence). CDR3 loop: CASSMAGTGGRNSPLHF. Written as DNA, the CDR3 is TGTGCCAGCAGCATGGCCGGGACAGGGGGCCGGAATTCACCCCTCCACTTT. The full variable domain, rest sourced from reference TRBV5-4 and TRBJ1-6, is ETGVTQSPTHLIKTRGQQVTLRCSSQSGHNTVSWYQQALGQGPQFIFQYYREEENGRGNFPPRFSGLQFPNYSSELNVNALELDDSALYLCASSMAGTGGRNSPLHFGNGTRLTVT.

CDR3 residues: CASSARFGETNTEAFF. For the CDR3, the DNA is TGCGCCAGCAGCGCCCGCTTCGGGGAAACCAACACTGAAGCTTTCTTT. The chain combines TRBV5-1 with TRBJ1-1; D is undetermined. Germline lookup yields CDR1 SGHRS and CDR2 YFSETQ. Trimming cost V 4 bases and J 2 bases, with 18 bases left between them. This CDR3 is built from 16 residues. Based on the CDR3 plus reference TRBV5-1 and TRBJ1-1, the full variable domain is KAGVTQTPRYLIKTRGQQVTLSCSPISGHRSVSWYQQTPGQGLQFLFEYFSETQRNKGNFPGRFSGRQFSNSRSEMNVSTLELGDSALYLCASSARFGETNTEAFFGQGTRLTVV.

This clone was observed once. V and J are TRBV19 and TRBJ2-7; 9 bases line up with TRBD1. Germline V CDR1 and CDR2: LNHDA, SQIVND (reference sequence). CDR3 length: 15 residues. V lost 5 bases to trimming and J lost 3 bases; unmatched junction nucleotides: 8. Here the CDR3 DNA reads TGTGCCAGTAGTCGGGACAGGGAATGGGACTACGAGCAGTACTTC. Residues: CASSRDREWDYEQYF.

The rearrangement joins TRBV11-1 to TRBJ2-7; D might be TRBD2 (5 bases). The CDR3 is made up of 16 amino acids. The germline gives CDR1 SGHAT, CDR2 FQDESV (reference sequence). The ends were cut back, 1 base at V and 3 bases at J, with 16 bases in the middle. CDR3 in DNA: TGTGCCAGCAGCTTAGGATACGCGGGCAATTTCTACGAGCAGTACTTC. It is translated as CASSLGYAGNFYEQYF.

This clone occurred once. The chain combines TRBV2 with TRBJ2-7, with a tentative D call TRBD2 (6 bases). Trimming cost V 6 bases and J 6 bases, with 24 bases left between them. The CDR3 spans 16 residues. CDR1 is SNHLY, CDR2 FYNNEI, per germline. The chain's CDR3 is CASRVGGGGLPGEQYF. CDR3 coding DNA: TGTGCCAGCAGGGTCGGTGGGGGAGGACTTCCGGGCGAGCAGTACTTC.